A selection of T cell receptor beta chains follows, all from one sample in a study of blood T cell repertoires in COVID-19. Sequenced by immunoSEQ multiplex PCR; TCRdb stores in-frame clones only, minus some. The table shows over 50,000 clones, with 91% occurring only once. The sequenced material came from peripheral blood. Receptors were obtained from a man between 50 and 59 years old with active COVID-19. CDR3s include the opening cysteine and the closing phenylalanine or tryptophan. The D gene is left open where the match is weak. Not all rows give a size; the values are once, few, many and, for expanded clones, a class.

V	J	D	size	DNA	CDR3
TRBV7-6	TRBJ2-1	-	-	TGTGCCAGCAGGGGATTGAGCGGGCCTAACTACAATGAGCAGTTCTTC	CASRGLSGPNYNEQFF
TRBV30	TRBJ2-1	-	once	TGTGCCTGGAAAACGGGTTATAGCAATGAGCAGTTCTTC	CAWKTGYSNEQFF
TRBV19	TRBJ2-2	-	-	TGTGCCAGTAGGGACCGCGGGCCGAACACCGGGGAGCTGTTTTTT	CASRDRGPNTGELFF
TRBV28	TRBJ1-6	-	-	TGTGCCAGCAGTTTTGGGACATTAGGATCACCCCTCCACTTT	CASSFGTLGSPLHF
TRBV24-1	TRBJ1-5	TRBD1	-	TGTGCCACCAGTGACAAGACAGGGTCGATATATCAGCCCCAGCATTTT	CATSDKTGSIYQPQHF
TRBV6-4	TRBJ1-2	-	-	TGTGCCAGCAGGGCCTCGGGGGGAAGCTACACCTTC	CASRASGGSYTF
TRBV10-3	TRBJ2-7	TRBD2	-	TGTGCCATCAGTGACCCCTTAGCGGGAGGTAACTCCTACGAGCAGTACTTC	CAISDPLAGGNSYEQYF
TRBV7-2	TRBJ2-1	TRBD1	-	TGTGCCAGCAGCTTCAGGGGGCGTCGGAATGAGCAGTTCTTC	CASSFRGRRNEQFF
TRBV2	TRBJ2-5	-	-	TGTGCCAGCAGTCTCCAGACCCAGTACTTC	CASSLQTQYF
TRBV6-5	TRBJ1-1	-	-	TGTGCCAGCAGCAGGAGAACAGGGTTAACCGAAGCTTTCTTT	CASSRRTGLTEAFF
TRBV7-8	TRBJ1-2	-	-	TGTGCCAGCAGCCCTGGGTTCAGGGGTCTCAACTTC	CASSPGFRGLNF
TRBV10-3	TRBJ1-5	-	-	TGTGCCATCACTCGGGGAATCAGCAATCAGCCCCAGCATTTT	CAITRGISNQPQHF
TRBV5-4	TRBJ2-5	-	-	TGTGCCAGCAGCTTGCGGACCCAGGGGGAGACCCAGTACTTC	CASSLRTQGETQYF
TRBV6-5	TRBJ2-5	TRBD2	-	TGTGCCAGCAGTTGGACTAGCGGCCAAGAGACCCAGTACTTC	CASSWTSGQETQYF
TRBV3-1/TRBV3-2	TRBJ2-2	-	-	TGTGCCAGCAGCCCCCGGTCCTCCACCGGGGAGCTGTTTTTT	CASSPRSSTGELFF
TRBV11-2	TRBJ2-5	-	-	TGTGCCAGCAGATCCGACTTACAAGAGACCCAGTACTTC	CASRSDLQETQYF
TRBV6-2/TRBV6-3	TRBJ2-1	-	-	TGTGCCAGCAGTTACACACAGAGCCGAAAGAATGAGCAGTTCTTC	CASSYTQSRKNEQFF
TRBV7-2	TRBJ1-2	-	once	TGTGCCAGCAGCTTAGGACGGGTGGAGGGCTACACCTTC	CASSLGRVEGYTF
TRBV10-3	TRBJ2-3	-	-	TGTGCCATCAGTGAGGGGCGGGACACAGATACGCAGTATTTT	CAISEGRDTDTQYF
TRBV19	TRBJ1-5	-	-	TGTGCCAGTAGTCTAAGAAGCAATCAGCCCCAGCATTTT	CASSLRSNQPQHF
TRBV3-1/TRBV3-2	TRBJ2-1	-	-	TGTGCCAGCAGCCAGAGCGGACTCTACAATGAGCAGTTCTTC	CASSQSGLYNEQFF
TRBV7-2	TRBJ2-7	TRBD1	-	TGTGCCAGCAGCGCCGGGACAGTCTCCTACGAGCAGTACTTC	CASSAGTVSYEQYF
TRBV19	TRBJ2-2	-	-	TGTGCCAGTACCATCATGGGGGGGGCCCTTCCCGGGGAGCTGTTTTTT	CASTIMGGALPGELFF
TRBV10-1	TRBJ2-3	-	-	TGCGCCAGCAGTGAGTCGCCGGGAACCACAGATACGCAGTATTTT	CASSESPGTTDTQYF
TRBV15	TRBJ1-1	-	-	TGTGCCACCAGCGTAGGCCGGGGGGCTTGGAACACTGAAGCTTTCTTT	CATSVGRGAWNTEAFF
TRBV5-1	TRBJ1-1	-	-	TGCGCCAGCAGCGATTCGGGGAGAACTGAAGCTTTCTTT	CASSDSGRTEAFF
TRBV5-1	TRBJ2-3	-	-	TGCGCCAGCAGCTTAGCGGATGGGCATACGCAGTATTTT	CASSLADGHTQYF
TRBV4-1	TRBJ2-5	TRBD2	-	TGCGCCAGCAGCCAAGGAGATAGCGGGAGTGGAGAGACCCAGTACTTC	CASSQGDSGSGETQYF
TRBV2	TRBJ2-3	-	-	TGTGCCAGCAGAAGACTAGACACAGATACGCAGTATTTT	CASRRLDTDTQYF
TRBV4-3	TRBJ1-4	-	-	TGCGCCAGCAGCCCTAGAGCCTCCCGAACTAATGAAAAACTGTTTTTT	CASSPRASRTNEKLFF
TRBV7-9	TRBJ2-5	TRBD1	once	TGTGCCAGCACCCCAGGGTCAGGGGGCAATATGGGGACCCAGTACTTC	CASTPGSGGNMGTQYF
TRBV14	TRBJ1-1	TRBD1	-	TGTGCCAGCAGCCAAATTGGACAGGGGGTTCAAACTGAAGCTTTCTTT	CASSQIGQGVQTEAFF
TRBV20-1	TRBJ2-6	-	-	TGCAGTGCTAGTCAGGGTACTGGGGCCAACGTCCTGACTTTC	CSASQGTGANVLTF
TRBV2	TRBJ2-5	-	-	TGTGCCAGCAGTCAAGACAGGAATCAAGAGACCCAGTACTTC	CASSQDRNQETQYF
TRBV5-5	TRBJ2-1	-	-	TGTGCCAGCAGCTTGACAGGGTGGCAGTTCTTC	CASSLTGWQFF
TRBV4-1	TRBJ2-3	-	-	TGCGCCAGCAGCCAAGGCGGGGGCACAGATACGCAGTATTTT	CASSQGGGTDTQYF
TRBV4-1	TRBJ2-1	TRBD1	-	TGCGCCAGCAGCCCCGACCCGGGGGACAGGGTTGGGGAGCAGTTCTTC	CASSPDPGDRVGEQFF
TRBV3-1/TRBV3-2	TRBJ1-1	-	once	TGTGCCAGCACAGGGGCTACTGAAGCTTTCTTT	CASTGATEAFF
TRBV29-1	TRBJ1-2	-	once	TGCAGCGTTGGTACAGGGACCACCGGAGGCTACACCTTC	CSVGTGTTGGYTF
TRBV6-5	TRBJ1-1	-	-	TGTGCCAGCAGTTCAGGGTTCCCTCTGAACACTGAAGCTTTCTTT	CASSSGFPLNTEAFF
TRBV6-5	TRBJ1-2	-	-	TGTGCCAGCAGCTCCGGGACAAACTATGGCTACACCTTC	CASSSGTNYGYTF
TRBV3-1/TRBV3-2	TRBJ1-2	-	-	TGTGCCAGCAGCCATTCCGGGACACCAACGAGGGGCTACACCTTC	CASSHSGTPTRGYTF
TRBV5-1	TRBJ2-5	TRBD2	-	TGCGCCAGCAGCTCAGGTAGCGGGGGGCGCGAGACCCAGTACTTC	CASSSGSGGRETQYF
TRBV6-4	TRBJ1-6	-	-	TGTGCCAGCAGCCCCGAGGGGGGGAGCTCCTATAATTCACCCCTCCACTTT	CASSPEGGSSYNSPLHF
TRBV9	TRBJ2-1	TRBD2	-	TGTGCCAGCAGCCTTCGGGACTACCTAACCTACAATGAGCAGTTCTTC	CASSLRDYLTYNEQFF
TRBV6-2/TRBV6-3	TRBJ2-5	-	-	TGTGCCAGCAGTTTGCGGGTCCCTGCCCCGACCCAGTACTTC	CASSLRVPAPTQYF
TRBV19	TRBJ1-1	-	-	TGTGCCAGTAAACCTGAGCGGACTGAAGCTTTCTTT	CASKPERTEAFF
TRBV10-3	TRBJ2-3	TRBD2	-	TGTGCCATCAGTGAGTCGGCTAGCGGGGGTGGTACGCAGTATTTT	CAISESASGGGTQYF
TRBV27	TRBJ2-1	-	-	TGTGCCAGCAGTTTTGACACCTCCAATGAGCAGTTCTTC	CASSFDTSNEQFF
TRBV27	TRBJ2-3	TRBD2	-	TGTGCCAGCAGTTTGACAGGACTAGCGGGAGGAACAGATACGCAGTATTTT	CASSLTGLAGGTDTQYF
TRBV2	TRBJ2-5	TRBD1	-	TGTGCCAGCAGTGGTTTGCAGGGGGCCCGAGAGACCCAGTACTTC	CASSGLQGARETQYF
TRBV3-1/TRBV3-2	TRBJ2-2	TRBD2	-	TGTGCCAGCAGCCAAGATGAAGCGGGGGTTTTCATCGGGGAGCTGTTTTTT	CASSQDEAGVFIGELFF